This T cell receptor (beta chain) comes out of a study of blood T cell repertoires in COVID-19. Study at large: Nucleic acid was either cDNA or gDNA, and it came from T cells, B-cell-depleted T cells, or PBMCs.

CDR3 size: 15 residues. The V end was cut by 6 bases, the J end by 1 base, with 16 bases between. CDR1 and CDR2 from the germline V gene are SQVTM and ANQGSEA. This clone has more than one count but fewer than ten. Study processing details: Estimated nucleated cell counts came from reference gene primer amplification. Sequencing was performed with immunoSEQ multiplex PCR; in TCRdb, only in-frame clones are kept and a portion is missing. That table is the source of V, J and clone size, and D and trimming were worked out from the DNA. In the table there are over 100,000 clones, about 88% of which are singletons.

Sequencing was performed on peripheral blood. This TCR derives from a man in his forties with acute or convalescent COVID-19. The gene calls are TRBV29-1 and TRBJ2-1; weak D call: TRBD2 (6 bases). This CDR3 reads CSVVRGGASYNEQFF. CDR3 bases: TGCAGCGTCGTAAGAGGCGGGGCGTCCTACAATGAGCAGTTCTTC.